These 8 T cell receptor beta chains came from one sample sequenced in a study of T-cell reconstitution after alpha-beta-depleted transplantation in children (TCRdb year 2016). The library was generated by PCR. Sequencing was performed on an Illumina HiSeq 2500. TCR libraries were prepared with molecular barcoding, using unique molecular identifiers to normalize TCRbeta repertoire quantification. The raw public reads went through TCRdb reprocessing: fastp at Q25, MiXCR clone calling, in-frame beta chains kept. Records with the same CDR3 protein are collapsed into one entry carrying the most frequent genes and DNA. In all, the sample holds about 72,000 distinct CDR3 sequences, and about 7.3% of those were seen once. The leading ten clones occupy around 2.6% of the sample. The material was PBMCs from the stem cell graft donor, obtained from the stem cell graft. The receptors shown here come from a human donor who donated a stem cell graft to a child with acute lymphoblastic leukemia.

This clonotype was recorded many times. The J gene is TRBJ2-1, the V gene TRBV11-3, with 7 positions matching TRBD1. This CDR3 is 13 amino acids long. V was pared by 4 bases and J by 6 bases, with 3 bases of the junction left unmatched. Germline V gene lookup returns CDR1 SGHNT and CDR2 YENEEA. The CDR3 DNA is TGTGCCAGCAGCTCCGACAGGGCCAATGAGCAGTTCTTC. Protein: CASSSDRANEQFF.

The CDR3 nucleotides read TGTGCCAGCAGCTTCCAGGGGTACAAGACCCAGTACTTC. Its protein product is CASSFQGYKTQYF. This rearrangement joins TRBV12-3 or TRBV12-4 to TRBJ2-5, with D perhaps matching TRBD1 (6 bases). The CDR3 contains 13 residues. V dropped 6 bases and J dropped 6 bases, with 14 bases sitting between them.

This clonotype was picked up a small number of times. The chain recombines TRBV4-3 with TRBJ1-2; D not resolved. V lost 0 bases to trimming and J lost 4 bases, with 12 bases between them. CDR1 is LGHNA, CDR2 YSLEER, per germline. The CDR3 has 15 residues. The CDR3 sequence: CASSQDAVQSYGYTF. DNA for the CDR3: TGCGCCAGCAGCCAAGATGCAGTACAGAGCTATGGCTACACCTTC.

A few counts support this clonotype. This chain links TRBV5-6 with TRBJ2-5; 7 bases line up with TRBD1. Germline CDR1 reads SGHDT; CDR2 reads YYEEEE. There are 14 residues in the CDR3. V lost 0 bases, J lost 4 bases, and 3 bases stayed unmatched. The CDR3 loop is CASSLAGGRETQYF. The CDR3 coding sequence is TGTGCCAGCAGCTTGGCAGGGGGTCGAGAGACCCAGTACTTC.

This clonotype was detected many times. The chain is built from TRBV3-1 and TRBJ2-3; 10 nucleotides align to TRBD1. Per germline, CDR1 LGHDT and CDR2 YNNKEL (reference sequence). This CDR3 has 15 residues. Germline trimming cut 3 bases from V and 2 bases from J; bases unmatched to any gene: 2. The CDR3 DNA reads TGTGCCAGCAGCCAGGGACAGGGGCACACAGATACGCAGTATTTT. As protein: CASSQGQGHTDTQYF.

DNA for the CDR3: TGTGCCAGCAGTTTACGGGGGGGGACTAGCGATCAAGATACGCAGTATTTT. This sequence encodes CASSLRGGTSDQDTQYF. The gene calls are TRBV28 and TRBJ2-3; 10 bases map to TRBD2. The CDR3 is 17 residues long. J gave up 5 bases and V 2 bases, and 10 bases lay outside the gene matches. Germline V gene lookup returns CDR1 MDHEN and CDR2 SYDVKM.

At least ten counts were recorded for this clonotype. This rearrangement joins TRBV7-2 to TRBJ2-7; 10 bases agree with TRBD1. The CDR3 has 15 residues. The germline gives CDR1 SGHTA, CDR2 FQGNSA. V lost 5 bases to trimming and J lost 4 bases; unmatched junction nucleotides: 8. The CDR3 loop reads CASSLGQGMEYEQYF. In nucleotides, the CDR3 is TGTGCCAGCAGCCTGGGACAGGGGATGGAGTACGAGCAGTACTTC.

There are many counts of this clonotype. The chain recombines TRBV9 with TRBJ2-3; D may be TRBD2 (6 bases). V was cut by 0 bases and J by 1 base, with 9 bases left in between. There are 15 residues in the CDR3. The germline CDR1 and CDR2 sequences are SGDLS and YYNGEE. The DNA for the CDR3 is TGTGCCAGCAGCGTAGCAGCTAGCGGCACAGATACGCAGTATTTT. Encoded protein: CASSVAASGTDTQYF.